These 20 T cell receptor beta chains were all obtained from the same sample, sequenced in a study of post-analysis software for immune sequencing data. Whole-study results and caveats: With TRBV5-6, TRBV5-1 and TRBV20-1 included, several TRBV segments were more frequent in patients than in controls.

These receptors have no known antigen. cDNA libraries of TCR beta carried unique molecular identifiers. Using its own MiXCR run on the PCR reads, TCRdb lists one record per CDR3 protein. The sample yields roughly 540,000 distinct CDR3 sequences, 34% seen once. Sequencing was done on a sample of blood. All receptors come from a girl aged 2 to 17 with multiple sclerosis.

J is TRBJ2-7 and V is TRBV5-5; 7 positions agree with TRBD1. The CDR3 is 13 amino acids. V lost 7 bases and J lost 3; bases outside the gene matches: 7. CDR1 is SGHKS and CDR2 is YYEKEE in the germline V gene (reference sequence). CDR3 sequence reads: CASDLDRSYEQYF. The CDR3 region has the DNA TGTGCCAGCGACTTGGACAGGAGCTACGAGCAGTACTTC. Full variable domain (missing parts from reference TRBV5-5 and TRBJ2-7): DAGVTQSPTHLIKTRGQQVTLRCSPISGHKSVSWYQQVLGQGPQFIFQYYEKEERGRGNFPDRFSARQFPNYSSELNVNALLLGDSALYLCASDLDRSYEQYFGPGTRLTVT.

The chain employs TRBV12-3 or TRBV12-4 and TRBJ1-6; 8 bases are a match to TRBD1. V shed 5 bases and J 7 bases; nucleotides not matched to a gene: 7. This CDR3 is 15 amino acids long. CDR3 coding DNA: TGTGCCAGCAGTCCCCAGGGGGCAGTGAATTCACCCCTCCACTTT. Its translation: CASSPQGAVNSPLHF.

This clonotype was counted only a few times. The genes are TRBV10-2 and TRBJ1-1; 8 bases are a match to TRBD1. Germline values: CDR1 WSHSY, CDR2 SAAADI. This CDR3 comprises 13 residues. Trimming removed 7 bases from V and 5 bases from J; junction bases left unmatched: 6. The CDR3 is CASKNRGGTEAFF. The CDR3 DNA sequence: TGCGCCAGCAAGAACAGGGGGGGAACTGAAGCTTTCTTT.

The chain joins TRBV2 to TRBJ2-4; D possibly uses TRBD1 or TRBD2 (6 bases each). The V end was cut by 5 bases, the J end by 8 bases, with 13 bases between. The germline gives CDR1 SNHLY, CDR2 FYNNEI. CDR3 length equals 13 residues. CDR3 sequence (DNA): TGTGCCAGCAGTCGGCCGGGGGCTGACATTCAGTACTTC. Its protein product is CASSRPGADIQYF.

The genes are TRBV5-6 and TRBJ2-5; the match to TRBD2 covers 8 bases. V was pared by 4 bases and J by 2 bases, with 19 bases of the junction left unmatched. The CDR3 covers 19 residues. CDR1 is SGHDT, CDR2 YYEEEE, per germline. CDR3 nucleotides: TGTGCCAGCAGCCCCTACACCCCCTGGACTAGCCAAGTACAAGAGACCCAGTACTTC. Protein product: CASSPYTPWTSQVQETQYF.

The chain couples TRBV4-1 to TRBJ2-1, with no clear D. The CDR3 totals 14 residues. With 0 bases removed from V and 8 bases from J, the gap between germline ends came to 11 bases. Germline V CDR1 and CDR2: MGHRA, YSYEKL. CDR3 bases: TGCGCCAGCAGCCAAGATGCGACCGCGGATGAGCAGTTCTTC. Amino acids: CASSQDATADEQFF.

This clonotype was observed a handful of times. The rearrangement joins TRBV6-2 or TRBV6-3 to TRBJ2-7; TRBD1 might be the D (6 bases). V lost 5 bases to trimming and J lost 2 bases, with 13 bases between them. Germline CDR1 reads MNHEY; CDR2 reads SVGEGT. The CDR3 loop spans 14 amino acids. The CDR3 reads CASSTYRATYEQYF. In DNA form, the CDR3 reads TGTGCCAGCAGTACATACAGGGCGACCTACGAGCAGTACTTC.

This clonotype was seen just once. The chain employs TRBV20-1 and TRBJ2-3, with D perhaps being TRBD1 or TRBD2 (5 bases each). Germline CDR1 and CDR2: DFQATT and SNEGSKA (reference sequence). The CDR3 covers 15 residues. Trimming removed 0 bases at V and 2 bases at J, with 12 bases between. CDR3 nucleotide sequence: TGCAGTGCTAGAGATTTATGGGGGTCCACAGATACGCAGTATTTT. Encoded protein: CSARDLWGSTDTQYF.

This clonotype was observed a handful of times. This rearrangement joins TRBV10-3 to TRBJ2-7; TRBD1 matches at 8 bases. Germline lookup yields CDR1 ENHRY and CDR2 SYGVKD. Trimming cost V 9 bases and J 2 bases; bases outside gene matches: 9. The CDR3 totals 14 residues. The CDR3 nucleotides read TGTGCCATAGGGCAGGGGGCCCCAACCTACGAGCAGTACTTC. It encodes CAIGQGAPTYEQYF.

This sequence joins TRBV12-3 or TRBV12-4 and TRBJ2-5; 8 bases match TRBD2. The CDR3 contains 14 residues. V shed 7 bases, J shed 5 bases, and the junction held 9 bases outside the gene matches. CDR3 nucleotide sequence: TGTGCCAGCAACCCGGGGGGGCCGTCGGAGACCCAGTACTTC. This codes for CASNPGGPSETQYF.

This clonotype came up a few times. The chain is built from TRBV3-1 and TRBJ1-2; D unclear. CDR3 size: 15 residues. Germline-derived CDR1 and CDR2 are LGHDT and YNNKEL (reference sequence). V shed 4 bases and J shed 8 bases, with 20 bases lying between them. The CDR3 nucleotides read TGTGCCAGCAGCCCACCCTTTGGGGAAGTAGGCGGCTACACCTTC. Its protein product is CASSPPFGEVGGYTF.

This chain joins TRBV6-5 and TRBJ2-1; no definite D call. Between the trimmed V and J ends, which lost 7 bases and 8 bases, there was a span of 9 bases. CDR1 and CDR2 from the germline V gene are MNHEY and SVGAGI. The CDR3 covers 11 residues. The CDR3 loop is CASKSPHEQFF. CDR3 nucleotides: TGTGCCAGCAAGTCCCCCCATGAGCAGTTCTTC.

This clonotype appeared a few times. This chain uses TRBV9 with TRBJ2-3; D gene unclear. Looked up from germline, CDR1 is SGDLS and CDR2 is YYNGEE. This CDR3 has 14 residues. With 0 bases removed from V and 5 bases from J, the gap between germline ends came to 10 bases. This CDR3 reads CASSVVAFRDTQYF. The DNA for the CDR3 is TGTGCCAGCAGCGTAGTAGCCTTCAGAGATACGCAGTATTTT.

The chain uses TRBV19 and TRBJ2-6; D gene uncertain. Trimming shortened V by 6 bases and J by 2 bases, and 14 bases separated the two germline ends. Germline loops: CDR1 LNHDA, CDR2 SQIVND (reference sequence). The CDR3 contains 16 residues. This chain's CDR3 is CASRPFEVPGANVLTF. DNA of the CDR3: TGTGCCAGTAGGCCCTTCGAGGTCCCTGGGGCCAACGTCCTGACTTTC. Drawing the rest from reference TRBV19 and TRBJ2-6, the complete variable domain is DGGITQSPKYLFRKEGQNVTLSCEQNLNHDAMYWYRQDPGQGLRLIYYSQIVNDFQKGDIAEGYSVSREKKESFPLTVTSAQKNPTAFYLCASRPFEVPGANVLTFGAGSRLTVL.

The CDR3: CSVIGETQYF. The CDR3 nucleotides read TGCAGCGTTATTGGGGAGACCCAGTACTTC. The chain joins TRBV29-1 to TRBJ2-5; D is unresolved. Germline V gene sequence: CDR1 SQVTM, CDR2 ANQGSEA. The length of the CDR3 is 10 residues. V was pared by 5 bases and J by 5 bases, with 6 bases between. The full variable domain, its missing parts supplied by reference TRBV29-1 and TRBJ2-5, is SAVISQKPSRDICQRGTSLTIQCQVDSQVTMMFWYRQQPGQSLTLIATANQGSEATYESGFVIDKFPISRPNLTFSTLTVSNMSPEDSSIYLCSVIGETQYFGPGTRLLVL.

The chain recombines TRBV6-4 with TRBJ1-1; weak D call: TRBD1 (6 bases). Deletions cut 6 bases from V and 7 bases from J, with 12 bases between. The CDR3 extends over 12 amino acids. CDR1 and CDR2 from the germline V gene are MRHNA and SNTAGT. CDR3 residues: CASSTGYGEAFF. In nucleotides, the CDR3 is TGTGCCAGCAGCACAGGGTACGGTGAAGCTTTCTTT.

Of note for this clonotype: Its ends do not fully match the called genes, so a read error is possible. The V gene is TRBV7-3, the J gene TRBJ2-1, with TRBD1 identical over 10 bases. Per germline, CDR1 SGHTA and CDR2 FQGTGA. The CDR3 is 14 residues long. DNA of the CDR3: TGTGCCAGCAGCATAACCGGGACAGGGGATGAGCAGTTCTTC. Translated, it gives CASSITGTGDEQFF.

About this clonotype: The junction shows a germline mismatch at one end, possibly a read error. The chain employs TRBV18 and TRBJ1-1, with no clear D. Germline V gene data show CDR1 as KGHSH and CDR2 as LQKENI. CDR3 length equals 13 residues. CDR3 coding DNA: TGTGCCAACTCACCAGCGGATGGTGAGGAAGCTTTCTTT. It yields the protein CANSPADGEEAFF.

The rearrangement links TRBV19 to TRBJ1-2; 9 bases map to TRBD1. The V segment lost 6 bases and the J segment 4 bases; nucleotides outside the gene matches: 9. This CDR3 region has 15 residues. CDR1 is LNHDA and CDR2 is SQIVND in the germline V gene (reference sequence). CDR3 in DNA: TGTGCCAGTAGGCCGCGGGGACAGGGCGGCTATGGCTACACCTTC. Its translation: CASRPRGQGGYGYTF. The variable domain in full, completed from reference TRBV19 and TRBJ1-2, reads DGGITQSPKYLFRKEGQNVTLSCEQNLNHDAMYWYRQDPGQGLRLIYYSQIVNDFQKGDIAEGYSVSREKKESFPLTVTSAQKNPTAFYLCASRPRGQGGYGYTFGSGTRLTVV.

This clonotype was observed a few times. The V and J genes are TRBV6-6 and TRBJ2-5; D gene uncertain. The J call is uncertain, as TRBJ2-1 better fits the DNA end. The CDR3 spans 13 residues. Per germline, CDR1 MNHNY and CDR2 SVGAGI (reference sequence). The CDR3 DNA reads TGTGCCAGCAGTTCGAACCGCCAAGAGACCCAGTTCTTC. It is translated as CASSSNRQETQFF.